The 27 T cell receptor beta chains below come from one sample, sequenced in a study of a mutant IDH1 vaccine in newly diagnosed glioma. Antigens of these TCRs are unknown. Time point specified: week 35, safety follow-up. Doses consisted of 300 ug of mutant IDH1 20-mer peptide each, paired with topical imiquimod. The repertoire was sequenced with immunoSEQ multiplex PCR; TCRdb's copy has only in-frame clones and lacks some. The sample yields tens of thousands of clones, about 74% seen once. Sequenced here: PBMCs, sampled from a glioma patient whose treatment included an IDH1 peptide vaccine. The receptors come from a man aged 50-59 years with glioma.

The chain has TRBV4-1 and TRBJ1-5; unclear D gene. The V end lost 4 bases, the J end lost 5 bases, and 9 bases lay between the germline ends. Germline assignment: CDR1 MGHRA and CDR2 YSYEKL. The CDR3 loop spans 13 amino acids. CDR3 coding DNA: TGCGCCAGCAGCCCCGGGCTTGATCAGCCCCAGCATTTT. This encodes CASSPGLDQPQHF.

The chain carries TRBV15 and TRBJ1-5; D possibly corresponds to TRBD1 (5 bases). The CDR3 covers 12 residues. Germline V gene sequence: CDR1 LNHNV, CDR2 YYDKDF (reference sequence). V dropped 10 bases and J dropped 4 bases, with 11 bases sitting between them. The CDR3 loop is CASGTLNQPQHF. For the CDR3, the DNA is TGTGCCAGTGGGACCCTTAATCAGCCCCAGCATTTT.

This clone came up once. V usage is TRBV7-2 and J usage is TRBJ2-1; 10 nucleotides line up with TRBD2. The V gene end was trimmed by 5 bases and the J gene end by 12 bases; junction bases not matched to a gene: 13. This CDR3 region has 15 residues. Germline V gene sequence: CDR1 SGHTA, CDR2 FQGNSA. This CDR3 reads CASSKEGLATTGQFF. The CDR3 nucleotides read TGTGCCAGCAGCAAAGAGGGACTAGCGACTACAGGGCAGTTCTTC. Full variable domain (missing parts from reference TRBV7-2 and TRBJ2-1): GAGVSQSPSNKVTEKGKDVELRCDPISGHTALYWYRQSLGQGLEFLIYFQGNSAPDKSGLPSDRFSAERTGGSVSTLTIQRTQQEDSAVYLCASSKEGLATTGQFFGPGTRLTVL.

The chain links TRBV7-9 to TRBJ1-1, with TRBD1 matching 7 bases. The germline gives CDR1 SEHNR, CDR2 FQNEAQ (reference sequence). The CDR3 is 14 amino acids. J was trimmed by 3 bases and V by 6 bases; bases with no gene match: 7. CDR3 in amino acids: CASSSDRVHTEAFF. In nucleotides, the CDR3 is TGTGCCAGCAGTTCCGACAGGGTGCACACTGAAGCTTTCTTT. The complete variable domain, with remaining parts taken from reference TRBV7-9 and TRBJ1-1, reads DTGVSQNPRHKITKRGQNVTFRCDPISEHNRLYWYRQTLGQGPEFLTYFQNEAQLEKSRLLSDRFSAERPKGSFSTLEIQRTEQGDSAMYLCASSSDRVHTEAFFGQGTRLTVV.

The V gene is TRBV25-1, the J gene TRBJ2-5; D ambiguous. This CDR3 spans 13 amino acids. Germline values: CDR1 MGHDK, CDR2 SYGVNS. The ends were cut back, 1 base at V and 4 bases at J, with 7 bases in the middle. DNA for the CDR3: TGTGCCAGCAGTGAATGGGCAGGAGAGACCCAGTACTTC. It specifies CASSEWAGETQYF.

This clone was observed a few times. The V call is TRBV6-5, the J call TRBJ2-3; TRBD2 might be the D (6 bases). This CDR3 is built from 13 residues. V shed 7 bases and J shed 6 bases, with 14 bases lying between them. Germline values: CDR1 MNHEY, CDR2 SVGAGI. CDR3: CASNGGESDTQYF. Written as DNA, the CDR3 is TGTGCCAGCAACGGCGGGGAGTCTGATACGCAGTATTTT.

This clone was observed a handful of times. The chain uses TRBV25-1 and TRBJ2-2; D is perhaps TRBD1 or TRBD2 (5 bases each). V lost 8 bases to trimming and J lost 8 bases, with 18 bases between them. The germline CDR1 and CDR2 sequences are MGHDK and SYGVNS. This CDR3 spans 14 amino acids. The CDR3 bases are TGTGCCAGCCAAAAGAGAGGGACGCAGGGGGAGCTGTTTTTT. It encodes CASQKRGTQGELFF.

V usage is TRBV30 and J usage is TRBJ2-3; tentative D call: TRBD2 (7 bases). V lost 1 base and J 2 bases, leaving 10 bases between the germline ends. The CDR3 consists of 14 residues. Germline V gene data show CDR1 as GTSNPN and CDR2 as SVGIG (reference sequence). CDR3 sequence: CAWSGGGDTDTQYF. Here the CDR3 DNA reads TGTGCCTGGAGTGGGGGGGGCGACACAGATACGCAGTATTTT.

This rearrangement joins TRBV9 to TRBJ2-2; tentatively, D is TRBD2 (5 bases). The CDR3 runs to 14 residues. Trimming took 3 bases from V and 6 from J, leaving 12 bases between them. Germline values: CDR1 SGDLS, CDR2 YYNGEE. The DNA for the CDR3 is TGTGCCAGCAGCGCCGCGGGTGTAGCCGGGGAGCTGTTTTTT. This gives the protein CASSAAGVAGELFF.

The CDR3, as DNA: TGTGCCAGCATGGGCCAGGAATCGAACACTGAAGCTTTCTTT. This sequence encodes CASMGQESNTEAFF. The chain carries TRBV6-1 and TRBJ1-1; D is ambiguous. V lost 7 bases, J lost 1 base, and 13 bases lay in between. Germline CDR1 is MNHNS and CDR2 is SASEGT. The CDR3 is 14 amino acids.

In this sample, this clone turned up once. The chain joins TRBV19 to TRBJ1-5; D call uncertain. CDR3 length: 14 residues. The V end lost 8 bases, the J end lost 3 bases, and 14 bases lay between the germline ends. Germline V gene data show CDR1 as LNHDA and CDR2 as SQIVND (reference sequence). This CDR3 is CASQRTELNQPQHF. CDR3 sequence (DNA): TGTGCCAGTCAGAGGACGGAGCTCAATCAGCCCCAGCATTTT.

The V gene is TRBV29-1, the J gene TRBJ1-5; D might be TRBD1 (5 bases). There are 13 residues in the CDR3. Per the germline V gene, CDR1 is SQVTM and CDR2 is ANQGSEA. V lost 6 bases to trimming and J lost 0 bases, with 9 bases between them. The CDR3 bases are TGCAGCGTGGGGGATTATAGCAATCAGCCCCAGCATTTT. Translation gives CSVGDYSNQPQHF.

The chain carries TRBV5-4 and TRBJ2-1; D possibly corresponds to TRBD2 (6 bases). CDR1 and CDR2 from the germline V gene are SGHNT and YYREEE (reference sequence). The CDR3 is made up of 15 amino acids. Trimming took off 3 bases at V and 8 bases at J, with 18 bases between the two ends. CDR3 sequence: CASSSGGPLAYEQFF. The CDR3 coding sequence is TGTGCCAGCAGCTCCGGCGGACCACTAGCCTATGAGCAGTTCTTC.

This clone was detected ten times or more. The rearrangement links TRBV29-1 to TRBJ1-1; 10 bases are a match to TRBD1. CDR1 SQVTM and CDR2 ANQGSEA come from the germline V gene. V gave up 6 bases and J gave up 7 bases; unmatched junction bases: 8. This CDR3 region has 13 residues. CDR3 in amino acids: CSVRQGAGDEAFF. The CDR3 DNA is TGCAGCGTCCGACAGGGGGCGGGGGATGAAGCTTTCTTT.

V and J are TRBV5-1 and TRBJ1-1; D is perhaps TRBD1 (5 bases). CDR3 length: 14 residues. Trimming pared 2 bases from V and 4 bases from J, leaving 12 bases between. The germline V gene encodes CDR1 SGHRS and CDR2 YFSETQ. CDR3 protein: CASSFQGDGTEAFF. The CDR3 DNA reads as TGCGCCAGCAGCTTTCAGGGCGATGGCACTGAAGCTTTCTTT. Full variable domain (outside the CDR3, taken from reference TRBV5-1 and TRBJ1-1): KAGVTQTPRYLIKTRGQQVTLSCSPISGHRSVSWYQQTPGQGLQFLFEYFSETQRNKGNFPGRFSGRQFSNSRSEMNVSTLELGDSALYLCASSFQGDGTEAFFGQGTRLTVV.

The chain combines TRBV5-1 with TRBJ1-4; 9 bases agree with TRBD1. Germline CDR1 SGHRS, CDR2 YFSETQ. J lost 5 bases, V lost 4 bases, and 12 bases had no gene match. CDR3 length equals 17 residues. The CDR3 DNA follows: TGCGCCAGCAGCCCGGGACAGGGTTTCCCACAAAATGAAAAACTGTTTTTT. Protein sequence: CASSPGQGFPQNEKLFF.

To note about this clone: Within the sample, other DNA sequences also encode this same CDR3. The DNA for the CDR3 is TGCGCCAGCAGCTTGGGGACTAGCGGGGGCTACGAGCAGTACTTC. Protein sequence: CASSLGTSGGYEQYF. The chain is built from TRBV5-1 and TRBJ2-7; 13 bases line up with TRBD2. Germline V CDR1 and CDR2: SGHRS, YFSETQ. The CDR3 has 15 residues. Germline trimming cut 0 bases from V and 3 bases from J; bases unmatched to any gene: 0.

The V call is TRBV19, the J call TRBJ2-4, with 16 bases lining up with TRBD2. The CDR3 consists of 16 residues. V was pared by 5 bases and J by 7 bases, with 5 bases of the junction left unmatched. The germline V gene encodes CDR1 LNHDA and CDR2 SQIVND (reference sequence). CDR3 sequence: CASSVTGLAGGNIQYF. The DNA for the CDR3 is TGTGCCAGTAGTGTGACGGGACTAGCGGGGGGGAACATTCAGTACTTC. The whole variable domain, filled in from reference TRBV19 and TRBJ2-4, reads DGGITQSPKYLFRKEGQNVTLSCEQNLNHDAMYWYRQDPGQGLRLIYYSQIVNDFQKGDIAEGYSVSREKKESFPLTVTSAQKNPTAFYLCASSVTGLAGGNIQYFGAGTRLSVL.

This clone was seen only once. CDR3 DNA sequence: TGTGCCAGCAGTGAATTAGGGGAAGATACGCAGTATTTT. Its translation is CASSELGEDTQYF. The chain carries TRBV25-1 and TRBJ2-3, with a tentative D call TRBD1 (5 bases). V gave up 1 base and J gave up 5 bases, with 7 bases separating them. The CDR3 length is 13 residues. Per germline, CDR1 MGHDK and CDR2 SYGVNS.

In its sample, this clone was seen a few times. This chain links TRBV27 with TRBJ1-5; D not resolved. V was shortened by 2 bases and J by 2 bases, with 7 bases between the two germline ends. This CDR3 region has 14 residues. Germline-derived CDR1 and CDR2 are MNHEY and SMNVEV (reference sequence). The CDR3 DNA is TGTGCCAGCAGTTTACAGGAAGGCAATCAGCCCCAGCATTTT. It codes for CASSLQEGNQPQHF.

The V gene is TRBV4-1, the J gene TRBJ2-2, with unresolved D. The germline V and J ends were trimmed by 2 bases and 2 bases, with 9 bases remaining between them. Germline loops: CDR1 MGHRA, CDR2 YSYEKL. This CDR3 comprises 15 residues. The CDR3 spells CASSQNSVNTGELFF. The CDR3 nucleotides are TGCGCCAGCAGCCAAAACAGTGTAAACACCGGGGAGCTGTTTTTT.

The genes are TRBV9 and TRBJ2-3, with unresolved D. CDR3 length: 14 residues. Trimming stripped 4 bases from V and 5 bases from J, with 14 bases between. Germline V gene data show CDR1 as SGDLS and CDR2 as YYNGEE. The CDR3: CASSLDSLGDTQYF. CDR3 nucleotide sequence: TGTGCCAGCAGCCTAGACTCCCTGGGAGATACGCAGTATTTT.

V gene TRBV5-8 combines with J gene TRBJ1-2; 7 bases align to TRBD1. V gave up 3 bases and J gave up 7 bases; unmatched junction bases: 9. The CDR3 runs 14 residues. The V gene's germline CDR1 is SGHTS and CDR2 YDEGEE. As DNA, the CDR3 is TGTGCCAGCAGCTCTCCATCCGGGACAGCTGGCTACACCTTC. This codes for CASSSPSGTAGYTF.

The chain is built from TRBV10-1 and TRBJ2-2; tentative D call: TRBD2 (6 bases). Germline V gives CDR1 WNHNN, CDR2 SYGVQD (reference sequence). Trimming removed 6 bases from V and 6 bases from J, with 11 bases in between. This CDR3 comprises 13 residues. The CDR3 sequence is CASRARGSGELFF. The CDR3 nucleotides read TGCGCCAGCAGAGCGCGGGGATCCGGGGAGCTGTTTTTT.

This clone was detected a few times. The chain couples TRBV28 to TRBJ2-2, with 8 nucleotides matching TRBD2. CDR3 length: 15 amino acids. CDR1 and CDR2 from the germline V gene are MDHEN and SYDVKM. Losses at the gene ends were 6 bases for V and 7 bases for J; bases not matched to a gene: 10. CDR3 amino acids: CASSRGTRGGGELFF. Written as DNA, the CDR3 is TGTGCCAGCAGCCGGGGGACTAGGGGCGGCGGGGAGCTGTTTTTT.

This clone was seen once. The CDR3 reads CASSLQGTGANVLTF. CDR3 sequence (DNA): TGTGCCAGCAGTTTACAGGGGACTGGGGCCAACGTCCTGACTTTC. The gene calls are TRBV2 and TRBJ2-6, with 7 bases identical to TRBD1. Germline V gene sequence: CDR1 SNHLY, CDR2 FYNNEI. The CDR3 is 15 amino acids. V lost 5 bases to trimming and J lost 2 bases; unmatched junction nucleotides: 3. The whole variable domain, filled in from reference TRBV2 and TRBJ2-6, reads EPEVTQTPSHQVTQMGQEVILRCVPISNHLYFYWYRQILGQKVEFLVSFYNNEISEKSEIFDDQFSVERPDGSNFTLKIRSTKLEDSAMYFCASSLQGTGANVLTFGAGSRLTVL.

The chain employs TRBV6-1 and TRBJ1-1, with D perhaps matching TRBD1 (5 bases). The germline V gene encodes CDR1 MNHNS and CDR2 SASEGT. The CDR3 totals 14 residues. The V and J ends lost 7 bases and 0 bases respectively, with 12 bases between them. CDR3 nucleotides: TGTGCCAGCACTCGGGCAGGGATGAACACTGAAGCTTTCTTT. Translating gives CASTRAGMNTEAFF.